This record concerns one T cell receptor beta chain sequence. This record comes from a study of technical replicates of blood from four donors. The protocol was immunoSEQ multiplex PCR, while the TCRdb copy is restricted to in-frame clones and leaves out a portion. Among tens of thousands of clones, 85% to 95% were seen once, and the ten largest hold about 4.7%. Germline V lookup: CDR1 SGHDT, CDR2 YYEEEE. Trimming removed 0 bases from V and 4 bases from J, with 16 bases in between. CDR3 length: 16 amino acids. Sequenced material: PBMCs. The source is a human donor in good health. Some clones in this sample may be carry-over from other donors' samples. J is TRBJ1-2 and V is TRBV5-6, with D possibly matching TRBD1 (6 bases). The CDR3: CASSLGSRGASYGYTF. In DNA form, the CDR3 reads TGTGCCAGCAGCTTGGGGAGCCGGGGGGCAAGCTATGGCTACACCTTC.